This TCR beta chain stems from a study of control samples from healthy donors and cancer patients. The germline V gene encodes CDR1 KGHDR and CDR2 SFDVKD. The ends were cut back, 12 bases at V and 4 bases at J, with 15 bases in the middle. The CDR3 covers 13 residues. Method: immunoSEQ multiplex PCR; TCRdb's copy keeps in-frame clones and lacks some. This table has about 130,000 clones, 75% to 95% appearing once. This sequence was found in a man aged 18 to 29 in good health. The sequenced sample consisted of blood. The chain couples TRBV24-1 to TRBJ1-3; no clear D. The chain's CDR3 is CAPRCHEGNTIYF. In nucleotides, the CDR3 is TGTGCCCCCCGGTGCCATGAGGGAAACACCATATATTTT.